The text below deals with one T cell receptor beta chain. What it recognizes is unknown. The data were obtained in a study of beta chain features in type 1 diabetes. General study findings and limits: There was a moderate but significant shortening of TCRB CDR3s in all four CD4+ subsets of Type 1 diabetes patients.

Expressed TCRB transcripts got sequenced, as all isolated RNA was reverse transcribed. Sequencing was performed with immunoSEQ multiplex PCR; in TCRdb, only in-frame clones are kept and a portion is missing. The sample holds a few hundred thousand clones, 13% to 15% seen once. This clonotype was sampled from a man aged 30 to 45 with type 1 diabetes. The sequencing input was naive CD4+ T cells from blood.

In DNA, the CDR3 is TGTGCCAGCAGCTTTCGTCTAAACACAGATACGCAGTATTTT. It is translated as CASSFRLNTDTQYF. The rearrangement uses TRBV5-4 and TRBJ2-3, with unresolved D. Germline values: CDR1 SGHNT, CDR2 YYREEE (reference sequence). The ends were cut back, 2 bases at V and 2 bases at J, with 9 bases in the middle. The CDR3 loop spans 14 amino acids.